Listed below are T cell receptor beta chains from one sample, sequenced in a study of cytomegalovirus exposure and HLA in healthy donors. TCRdb's copy holds only in-frame clones and misses some; the assay was immunoSEQ multiplex PCR. This table has some 95,000 clones, 67% appearing once. The sequenced material came from PBMCs. The receptors originated from a man aged 30 to 45 in good health and CMV-seronegative. Both conserved end residues are part of each CDR3. D genes are given only for firm matches. The size field is filled for only some rows; it gives once, few, many or a size class.

j_call: TRBJ1-2; v_call: TRBV30; d_call: TRBD1; clone_size: -; cdr3_nt: TGTGCCTGGAGTGTAGTCGGGACAGGGGGATCGGGCTACACCTTC; cdr3_aa: CAWSVVGTGGSGYTF
j_call: TRBJ2-7; v_call: TRBV6-5; d_call: -; clone_size: -; cdr3_nt: TGTGCCAGCAGTTCCCTGACAGTAACCTACGAGCAGTACTTC; cdr3_aa: CASSSLTVTYEQYF
j_call: TRBJ2-1; v_call: TRBV11-3; d_call: TRBD2; clone_size: -; cdr3_nt: TGTGCCAGCAGCCTACTAGCGAGCTCCTACAATGAGCAGTTCTTC; cdr3_aa: CASSLLASSYNEQFF
j_call: TRBJ2-2; v_call: TRBV5-1; d_call: -; clone_size: few; cdr3_nt: TGCGCCAGCAGCTTTTCGGGGGACTACACCGGGGAGCTGTTTTTT; cdr3_aa: CASSFSGDYTGELFF
j_call: TRBJ2-7; v_call: TRBV28; d_call: TRBD1; clone_size: -; cdr3_nt: TGTGCCAGTCGAGACCGGGACAGGGGTCCCTACGAGCAGTACTTC; cdr3_aa: CASRDRDRGPYEQYF
j_call: TRBJ1-1; v_call: TRBV19; d_call: TRBD1; clone_size: -; cdr3_nt: TGTGCCAGTAGTCCCCGGACAGGGACCACTGAAGCTTTCTTT; cdr3_aa: CASSPRTGTTEAFF
j_call: TRBJ2-7; v_call: TRBV4-2; d_call: TRBD1; clone_size: -; cdr3_nt: TGTGCCAGCAGCGGGACAGGGGGCCAGCCGGCGCCCTACGAGCAGTACTTC; cdr3_aa: CASSGTGGQPAPYEQYF
j_call: TRBJ2-2; v_call: TRBV4-1; d_call: TRBD2; clone_size: -; cdr3_nt: TGCGCCAGCAGCCTCCCTGGACTAGCTGGCGGGGAGCTGTTTTTT; cdr3_aa: CASSLPGLAGGELFF
j_call: TRBJ1-5; v_call: TRBV7-9; d_call: TRBD1; clone_size: -; cdr3_nt: TGTGCCAGCAGCTTGACAGGGGGAGCGCGTCAGCCCCAGCATTTT; cdr3_aa: CASSLTGGARQPQHF
j_call: TRBJ1-2; v_call: TRBV6-5; d_call: TRBD1; clone_size: -; cdr3_nt: TGTGCCAGCAGGTCCGACAGGGGTTCGGGCTACACCTTC; cdr3_aa: CASRSDRGSGYTF
j_call: TRBJ1-1; v_call: TRBV30; d_call: -; clone_size: -; cdr3_nt: TGTGCCTGGAGTCGGGAGGGAAACACTGAAGCTTTCTTT; cdr3_aa: CAWSREGNTEAFF
j_call: TRBJ1-2; v_call: TRBV2; d_call: -; clone_size: -; cdr3_nt: TGTGCCAGCAGTTGGGGAGTCTATGGCTACACCTTC; cdr3_aa: CASSWGVYGYTF
j_call: TRBJ2-7; v_call: TRBV12-5; d_call: -; clone_size: -; cdr3_nt: TGTGCTAGTGGTTTCTCGATGGGGGGTTCCTACGAGCAGTACTTC; cdr3_aa: CASGFSMGGSYEQYF
j_call: TRBJ2-6; v_call: TRBV30; d_call: -; clone_size: -; cdr3_nt: TGTGCCTGGACGCAAGTACCGAGCTCTGGGGCCAACGTCCTGACTTTC; cdr3_aa: CAWTQVPSSGANVLTF
j_call: TRBJ1-4; v_call: TRBV27; d_call: -; clone_size: few; cdr3_nt: TGTGCCAGCAGTCAGGGCCCCAGGAATGAAAAACTGTTTTTT; cdr3_aa: CASSQGPRNEKLFF
j_call: TRBJ1-5; v_call: TRBV28; d_call: -; clone_size: -; cdr3_nt: TGTGCCAGCAGTTTAGGGGCGGGAAATCAGCCCCAGCATTTT; cdr3_aa: CASSLGAGNQPQHF
j_call: TRBJ1-3; v_call: TRBV9; d_call: -; clone_size: once; cdr3_nt: TGTGCCAGCAGCGTAGAAGCCTCTGGAAACACCATATATTTT; cdr3_aa: CASSVEASGNTIYF
j_call: TRBJ1-5; v_call: TRBV10-3; d_call: TRBD1; clone_size: -; cdr3_nt: TGTGCCATCAGTGAGTCGATGACAGGGTATCAGCCCCAGCATTTT; cdr3_aa: CAISESMTGYQPQHF
j_call: TRBJ2-6; v_call: TRBV28; d_call: -; clone_size: -; cdr3_nt: TGTGCCATTACCTCGGGACGCACAGGGGGGGCCAACGTCCTGACTTTC; cdr3_aa: CAITSGRTGGANVLTF
j_call: TRBJ1-1; v_call: TRBV30; d_call: -; clone_size: -; cdr3_nt: TGTGCCTGGAGTAGAGGGGGAAACACTGAAGCTTTCTTT; cdr3_aa: CAWSRGGNTEAFF